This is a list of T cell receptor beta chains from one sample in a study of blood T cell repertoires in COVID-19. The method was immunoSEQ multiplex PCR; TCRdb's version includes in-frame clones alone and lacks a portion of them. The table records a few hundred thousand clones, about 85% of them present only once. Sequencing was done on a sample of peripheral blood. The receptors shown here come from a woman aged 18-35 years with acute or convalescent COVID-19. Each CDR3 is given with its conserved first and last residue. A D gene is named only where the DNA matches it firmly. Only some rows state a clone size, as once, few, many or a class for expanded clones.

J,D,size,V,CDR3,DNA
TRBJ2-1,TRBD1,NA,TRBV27,CASSQGAGYNEQFF,TGTGCCAGCAGTCAGGGGGCCGGGTACAATGAGCAGTTCTTC
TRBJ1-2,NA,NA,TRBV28,CASSLPRFFTF,TGTGCCAGCAGTTTACCTCGGTTTTTCACCTTC
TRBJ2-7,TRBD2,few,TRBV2,CASEGTMAGGSREQYF,TGTGCCAGCGAAGGGACGATGGCGGGAGGGTCGAGGGAGCAGTACTTC
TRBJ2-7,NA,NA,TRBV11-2,CASSPRGGTTSYEQYF,TGTGCCAGCAGCCCTAGGGGGGGAACCACTTCCTACGAGCAGTACTTC
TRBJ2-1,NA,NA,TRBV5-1,CASSLASSYNEQFF,TGCGCCAGCAGCTTGGCTAGCTCCTACAATGAGCAGTTCTTC
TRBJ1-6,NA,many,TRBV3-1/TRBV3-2,CASSPGQYSPLHF,TGTGCCAGCAGCCCAGGACAGTACTCACCCCTCCACTTT
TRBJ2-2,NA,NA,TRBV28,CASSQPRVNTGELFF,TGTGCCAGCAGTCAGCCCCGGGTCAACACCGGGGAGCTGTTTTTT
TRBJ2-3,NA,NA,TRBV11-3,CASSLEGGTQYF,TGTGCCAGCAGCTTAGAAGGGGGTACGCAGTATTTT
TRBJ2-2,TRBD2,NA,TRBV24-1,CATSVERGTGELFF,TGTGCCACCAGTGTCGAGCGGGGCACCGGGGAGCTGTTTTTT
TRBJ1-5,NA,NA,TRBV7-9,CASSPPRRGLRLSNQPQHF,TGTGCCAGCAGCCCCCCCCGAAGGGGTCTAAGGCTAAGCAATCAGCCCCAGCATTTT
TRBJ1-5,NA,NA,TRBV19,CASSIGSYDTYSNQPQHF,TGTGCCAGTAGTATTGGGAGTTATGACACTTATAGCAATCAGCCCCAGCATTTT
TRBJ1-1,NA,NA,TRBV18,CASSPIQGDTEAFF,TGTGCCAGCTCTCCTATACAGGGTGACACTGAAGCTTTCTTT
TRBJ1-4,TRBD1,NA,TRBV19,CASQTGAATNEKLFF,TGTGCCAGCCAGACAGGGGCGGCAACTAATGAAAAACTGTTTTTT
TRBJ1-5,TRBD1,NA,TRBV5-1,CASVPTGFNQPQHF,TGCGCCAGCGTCCCGACAGGGTTCAATCAGCCCCAGCATTTT
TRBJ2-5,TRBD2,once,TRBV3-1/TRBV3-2,CASSPTGGGSSGTQYF,TGTGCCAGCAGCCCGACGGGCGGGGGGAGCTCGGGGACCCAGTACTTC
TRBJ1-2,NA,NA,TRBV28,CASSSREVYGYTF,TGTGCCAGCAGTTCGAGGGAGGTCTATGGCTACACCTTC
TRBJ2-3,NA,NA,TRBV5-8,CASSLAHGRTDTQYF,TGTGCCAGCAGCTTGGCCCATGGCCGCACAGATACGCAGTATTTT
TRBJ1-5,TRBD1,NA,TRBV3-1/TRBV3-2,CASSDRGGNQPQHF,TGTGCCAGCAGCGACAGGGGTGGCAATCAGCCCCAGCATTTT
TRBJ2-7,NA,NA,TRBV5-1,CASSLALALGEQYF,TGCGCCAGCAGCTTGGCCCTAGCCCTCGGGGAGCAGTACTTC
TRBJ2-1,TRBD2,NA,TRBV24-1,CATSDPRGLAGEDEQFF,TGTGCCACCAGTGACCCCAGGGGACTAGCGGGAGAAGATGAGCAGTTCTTC
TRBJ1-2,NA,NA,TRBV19,CASTRGAGYGYTF,TGTGCCAGTACTCGGGGGGCGGGCTATGGCTACACCTTC
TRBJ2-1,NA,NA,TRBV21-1,CASSPRPSTTRSSYNEQFF,TGTGCCAGCAGTCCACGGCCCAGTACAACCCGGAGCTCCTACAATGAGCAGTTCTTC
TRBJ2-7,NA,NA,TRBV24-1,CATGSRDSTYEQYF,TGTGCCACCGGGTCCCGGGACTCCACCTACGAGCAGTACTTC